Sequencing of this T cell receptor beta chain was carried out in a study of shared clonotypes between healthy human individuals. Points from the study as a whole: Compared with memory subsets, naive subsets generally had larger estimated richness.

This CDR3 spans 15 amino acids. Germline CDR1 and CDR2: LGHNA and YNFKEQ. V shed 1 base, J shed 6 bases, and the junction held 6 bases outside the gene matches. Nashville, Tennessee was home to all donors, each a Caucasian adult. This clone occurred once. Its antigen is not known. Clones were read by immunoSEQ multiplex PCR, and TCRdb kept only the in-frame ones, dropping some. The sample carries roughly 2.2 million clones, about nine tenths recorded once. This clonotype was sampled from a man aged 18 to 35 in good health. Some clones in this sample may be carry-over from other donors' samples. The genes are TRBV4-2 and TRBJ2-3, with 8 positions matching TRBD1. Sequenced material: naive CD4+ T cells from PBMCs. Subset of the sample: CD45RA+ positively selected. The CDR3 DNA reads as TGTGCCAGCAGCCAAGGGCAGGGGGCAATGGATACGCAGTATTTT. It translates to CASSQGQGAMDTQYF.